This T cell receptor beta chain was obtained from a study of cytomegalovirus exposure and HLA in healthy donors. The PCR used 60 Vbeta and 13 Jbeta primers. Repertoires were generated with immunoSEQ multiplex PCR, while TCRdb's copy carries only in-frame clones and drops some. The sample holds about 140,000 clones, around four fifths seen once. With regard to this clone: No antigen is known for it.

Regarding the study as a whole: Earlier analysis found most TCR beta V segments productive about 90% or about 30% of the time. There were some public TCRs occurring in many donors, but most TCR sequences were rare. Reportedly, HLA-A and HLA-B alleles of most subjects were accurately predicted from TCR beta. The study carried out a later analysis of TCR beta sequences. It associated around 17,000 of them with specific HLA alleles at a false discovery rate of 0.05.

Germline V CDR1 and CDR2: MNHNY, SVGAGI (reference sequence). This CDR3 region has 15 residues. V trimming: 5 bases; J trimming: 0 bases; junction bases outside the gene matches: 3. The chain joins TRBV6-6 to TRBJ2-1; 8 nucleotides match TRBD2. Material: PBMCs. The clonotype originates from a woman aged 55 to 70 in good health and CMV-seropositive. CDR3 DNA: TGTGCCAGCAGTAACCGGGGGGGCTCCTACAATGAGCAGTTCTTC. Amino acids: CASSNRGGSYNEQFF.